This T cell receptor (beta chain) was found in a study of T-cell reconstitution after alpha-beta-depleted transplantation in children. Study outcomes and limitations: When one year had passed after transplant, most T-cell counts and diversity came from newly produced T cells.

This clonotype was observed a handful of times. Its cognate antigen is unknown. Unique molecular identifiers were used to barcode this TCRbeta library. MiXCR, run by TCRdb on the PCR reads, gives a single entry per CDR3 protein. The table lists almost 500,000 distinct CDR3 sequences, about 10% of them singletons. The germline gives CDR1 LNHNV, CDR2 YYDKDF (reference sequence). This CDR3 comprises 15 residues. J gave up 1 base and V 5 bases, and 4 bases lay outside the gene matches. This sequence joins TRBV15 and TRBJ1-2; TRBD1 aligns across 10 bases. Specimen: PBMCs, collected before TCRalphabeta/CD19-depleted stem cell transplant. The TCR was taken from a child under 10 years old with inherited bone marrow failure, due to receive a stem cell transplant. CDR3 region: CATSGGTGDNYGYTF. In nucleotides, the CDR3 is TGTGCCACCAGCGGAGGGACAGGGGATAACTATGGCTACACCTTC.